A single T cell receptor beta chain is shown here with its context. Sorted-subset replicate PCR reactions contained around 220 ng DNA, corresponding to tens of thousands of T cell genomes. Only in-frame clones appear in the TCRdb table, and some are missing; sequencing was by immunoSEQ multiplex PCR. Of around 2,000,000 clones listed, about 95% were seen once; the top ten hold under 1.5%. Terminally differentiated effector memory CD45RA+ cells were excluded by CCR7 positive selection of CD45RO-negative cells. This sample stems from a study of shared clonotypes between healthy human individuals. Trimming took 5 bases from V and 0 from J, leaving 8 bases between them. CDR1 and CDR2 from the germline V gene are LGHNA and YSLEER. The CDR3 consists of 13 residues.

Sequenced input: naive CD8+ T cells sorted from blood. The clonotype was recovered from a man younger than 30 in good health. The V gene is TRBV4-3, the J gene TRBJ2-7; D not certain. The CDR3, as DNA: TGCGCCAGCAGCATGTACCCCTCCTACGAGCAGTACTTC. It encodes CASSMYPSYEQYF.